Below, one TCR beta chain is given with its context. This record belongs to a study of blood T cell repertoires in COVID-19. Study as a whole: COVID-19 samples from acute and convalescent phases originated in the United States, Italy and Spain.

Profiled with immunoSEQ multiplex PCR; TCRdb holds only in-frame clones, not every one. The sample records 450,000 to 500,000 clones, approximately 83% being singletons. The specimen was peripheral blood. This clonotype was obtained from a human donor in a cohort sampled during active COVID-19.

The CDR3 coding sequence is TGTGCCAGCAGCTCGGAACAGGGATGGGACTATGGCTACACCTTC. This sequence encodes CASSSEQGWDYGYTF. The genes are TRBV11-2 and TRBJ1-2; D is perhaps TRBD1 (6 bases). CDR3 length: 15 residues. V lost 4 bases to trimming and J lost 3 bases, with 15 bases between them. Per the germline V gene, CDR1 is SGHAT and CDR2 is FQNNGV.